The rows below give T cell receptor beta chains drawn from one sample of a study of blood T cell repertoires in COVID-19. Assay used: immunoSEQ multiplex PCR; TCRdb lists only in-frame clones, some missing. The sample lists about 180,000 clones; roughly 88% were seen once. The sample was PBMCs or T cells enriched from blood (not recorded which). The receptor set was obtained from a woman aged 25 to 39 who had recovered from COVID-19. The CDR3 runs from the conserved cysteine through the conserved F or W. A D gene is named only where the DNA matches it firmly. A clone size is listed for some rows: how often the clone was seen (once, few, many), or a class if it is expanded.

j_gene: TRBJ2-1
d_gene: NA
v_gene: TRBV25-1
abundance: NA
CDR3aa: CASSVGQNEQFF
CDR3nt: TGTGCCAGCAGTGTGGGCCAAAATGAGCAGTTCTTC

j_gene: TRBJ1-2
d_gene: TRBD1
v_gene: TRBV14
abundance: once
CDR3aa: CASSQGNRGIGYTF
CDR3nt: TGTGCCAGCAGCCAAGGCAACAGGGGAATTGGCTACACCTTC

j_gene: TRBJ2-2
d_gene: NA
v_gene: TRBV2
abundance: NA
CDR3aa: CASSSQGGANTGELFF
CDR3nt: TGTGCCAGCAGTTCCCAGGGGGGCGCTAACACCGGGGAGCTGTTTTTT

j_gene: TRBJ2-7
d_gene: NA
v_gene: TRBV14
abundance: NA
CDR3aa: CASSHIDGVEQYF
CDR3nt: TGTGCCAGCAGCCATATCGACGGAGTGGAGCAGTACTTC

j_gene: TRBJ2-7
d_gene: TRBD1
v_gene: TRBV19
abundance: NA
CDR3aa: CASSKATGGNFNYEQYF
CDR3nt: TGTGCCAGTAGTAAAGCGACAGGGGGCAATTTCAACTACGAGCAGTACTTC

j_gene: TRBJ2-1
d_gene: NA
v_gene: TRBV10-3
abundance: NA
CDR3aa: CAISDPPAGEGDPNEQFF
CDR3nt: TGTGCCATCAGTGACCCCCCGGCGGGAGAGGGGGATCCCAATGAGCAGTTCTTC

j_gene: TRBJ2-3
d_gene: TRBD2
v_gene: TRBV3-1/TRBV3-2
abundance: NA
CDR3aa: CASSRAGGSSGSRDTQYF
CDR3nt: TGTGCCAGCAGCCGAGCAGGAGGGTCTAGCGGGAGTAGGGATACGCAGTATTTT

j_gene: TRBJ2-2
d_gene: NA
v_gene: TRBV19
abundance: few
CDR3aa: CASRKTENSNTGELFF
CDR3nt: TGTGCCAGTAGGAAGACAGAGAACTCGAACACCGGGGAGCTGTTTTTT

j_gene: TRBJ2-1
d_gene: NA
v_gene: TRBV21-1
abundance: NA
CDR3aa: CASSKDPSYNEQFF
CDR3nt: TGTGCCAGCAGCAAAGACCCCAGCTACAATGAGCAGTTCTTC

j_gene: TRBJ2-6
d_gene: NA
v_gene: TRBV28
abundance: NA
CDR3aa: CASSLGSTGANVLTF
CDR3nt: TGTGCCAGCAGTTTAGGCAGTACTGGGGCCAACGTCCTGACTTTC

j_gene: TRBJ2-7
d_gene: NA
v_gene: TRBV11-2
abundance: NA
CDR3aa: CASSLDHRESYEQYF
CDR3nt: TGTGCCAGCAGCTTAGATCACAGGGAGTCCTACGAGCAGTACTTC

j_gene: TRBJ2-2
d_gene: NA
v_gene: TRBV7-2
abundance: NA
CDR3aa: CASSLGGRRSGELFF
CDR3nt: TGTGCCAGCAGCTTAGGAGGCCGGAGGTCCGGGGAGCTGTTTTTT

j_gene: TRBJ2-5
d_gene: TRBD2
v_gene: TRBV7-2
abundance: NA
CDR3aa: CASSLGGLAGGGETQYF
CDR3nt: TGTGCCAGCAGCTTAGGCGGACTAGCGGGAGGTGGGGAGACCCAGTACTTC

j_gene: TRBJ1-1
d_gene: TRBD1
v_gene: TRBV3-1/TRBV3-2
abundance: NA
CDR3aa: CASRLQQGANTEAFF
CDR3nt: TGTGCCAGCAGACTCCAACAGGGGGCAAACACTGAAGCTTTCTTT

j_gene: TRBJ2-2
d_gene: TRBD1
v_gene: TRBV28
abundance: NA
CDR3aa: CASSLTGGGTGELFF
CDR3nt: TGTGCCAGCAGTCTGACAGGGGGGGGAACCGGGGAGCTGTTTTTT

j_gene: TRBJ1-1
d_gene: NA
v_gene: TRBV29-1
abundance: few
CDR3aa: CSVQQGEGTEAFF
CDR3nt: TGCAGCGTCCAACAGGGCGAGGGGACTGAAGCTTTCTTT

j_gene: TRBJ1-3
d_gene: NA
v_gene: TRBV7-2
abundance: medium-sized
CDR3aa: CASSPSFDSGNTIYF
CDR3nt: TGTGCCAGCAGCCCCAGTTTCGACTCTGGAAACACCATATATTTT

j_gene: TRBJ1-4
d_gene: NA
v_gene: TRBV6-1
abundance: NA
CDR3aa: CASSEANLWRVGKLFF
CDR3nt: TGTGCCAGCAGTGAAGCGAATTTATGGAGGGTGGGGAAACTGTTTTTT

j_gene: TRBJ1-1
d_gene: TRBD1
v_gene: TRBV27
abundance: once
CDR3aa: CASGEGDRGRGGTEAFF
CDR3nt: TGTGCCAGCGGAGAGGGGGACAGGGGGCGCGGGGGCACTGAAGCTTTCTTT

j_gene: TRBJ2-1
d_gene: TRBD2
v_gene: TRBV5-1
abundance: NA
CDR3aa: CASSLSSGRINEQFF
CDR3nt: TGCGCCAGCAGCTTGTCCAGCGGGAGGATAAATGAGCAGTTCTTC

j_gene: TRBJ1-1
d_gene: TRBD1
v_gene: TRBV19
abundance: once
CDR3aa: CASSWAGGNTEAFF
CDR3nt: TGTGCCAGTAGTTGGGCAGGGGGAAACACTGAAGCTTTCTTT

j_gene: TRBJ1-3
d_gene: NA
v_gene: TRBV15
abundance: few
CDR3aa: CATSTARGGNTIYF
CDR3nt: TGTGCCACCAGCACCGCCCGGGGGGGAAACACCATATATTTT

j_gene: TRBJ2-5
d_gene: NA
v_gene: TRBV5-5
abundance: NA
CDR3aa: CASSLGRGQETQYF
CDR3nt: TGTGCCAGCAGCCTCGGAAGGGGGCAAGAGACCCAGTACTTC

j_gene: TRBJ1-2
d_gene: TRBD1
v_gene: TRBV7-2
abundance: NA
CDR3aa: CASSPTTGGYGYTF
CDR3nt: TGTGCCAGCAGCCCGACGACAGGGGGCTATGGCTACACCTTC

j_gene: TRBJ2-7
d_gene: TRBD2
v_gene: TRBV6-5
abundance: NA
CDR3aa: CASSRDYSYEQYF
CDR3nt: TGTGCCAGCAGCCGGGACTACTCCTACGAGCAGTACTTC

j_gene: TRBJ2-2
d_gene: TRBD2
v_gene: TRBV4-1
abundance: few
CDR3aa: CASEGVAGTGELFF
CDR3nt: TGCGCCAGTGAAGGGGTAGCGGGCACCGGGGAGCTGTTTTTT

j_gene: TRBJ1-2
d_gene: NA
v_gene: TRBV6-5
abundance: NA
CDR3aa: CAIWSLRGRVDGYTF
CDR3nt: TGTGCCATCTGGAGTCTAAGGGGCAGGGTAGATGGCTACACCTTC

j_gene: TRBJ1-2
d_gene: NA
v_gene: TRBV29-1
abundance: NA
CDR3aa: CSVVDLYGYTF
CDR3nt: TGCAGCGTTGTCGACTTATATGGCTACACCTTC

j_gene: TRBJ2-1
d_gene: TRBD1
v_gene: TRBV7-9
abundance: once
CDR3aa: CASRLSGGGDEQFF
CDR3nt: TGTGCCAGCAGGTTATCAGGGGGCGGGGATGAGCAGTTCTTC

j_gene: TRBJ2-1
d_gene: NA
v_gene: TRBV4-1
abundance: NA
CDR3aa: CASSQGLLDSDGQFF
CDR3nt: TGCGCCAGCAGCCAAGGCCTCCTAGATTCCGATGGGCAGTTCTTC

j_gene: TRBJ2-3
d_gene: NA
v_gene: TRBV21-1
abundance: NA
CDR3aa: CASSKCRQSSTTDTQYF
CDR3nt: TGTGCCAGCAGCAAATGTCGACAAAGTAGTACCACAGATACGCAGTATTTT

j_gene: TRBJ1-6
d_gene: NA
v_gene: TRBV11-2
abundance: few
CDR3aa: CASSSAHTLEDSPLHF
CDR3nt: TGTGCCAGCAGCTCAGCACACACACTGGAGGATTCACCCCTCCACTTT

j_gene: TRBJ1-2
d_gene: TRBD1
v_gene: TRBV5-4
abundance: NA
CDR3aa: CASSLNRGFNGYTF
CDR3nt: TGTGCCAGCAGCTTGAACAGGGGGTTTAATGGCTACACCTTC

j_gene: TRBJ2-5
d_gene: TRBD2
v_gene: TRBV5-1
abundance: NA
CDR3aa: CASSDGRSRETQYF
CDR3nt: TGCGCCAGCAGCGACGGGAGGTCCCGGGAGACCCAGTACTTC

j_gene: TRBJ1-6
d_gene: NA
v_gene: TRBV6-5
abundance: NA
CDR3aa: CASTRGGLNSPLHF
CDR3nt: TGTGCCAGCACTCGAGGGGGATTGAATTCACCCCTCCACTTT

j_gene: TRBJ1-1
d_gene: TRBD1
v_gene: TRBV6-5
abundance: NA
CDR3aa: CASSPPGGNTEAFF
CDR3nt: TGTGCCAGCAGCCCCCCAGGGGGAAACACTGAAGCTTTCTTT

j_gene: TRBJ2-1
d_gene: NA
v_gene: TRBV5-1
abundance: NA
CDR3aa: CASSSSSSGTLSEQFF
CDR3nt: TGCGCCAGCAGCTCATCCAGTTCCGGGACTCTTAGTGAGCAGTTCTTC

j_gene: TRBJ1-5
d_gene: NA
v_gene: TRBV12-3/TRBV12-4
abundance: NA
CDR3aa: CASSQGGQPQHF
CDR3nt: TGTGCCAGCAGCCAGGGTGGTCAGCCCCAGCATTTT

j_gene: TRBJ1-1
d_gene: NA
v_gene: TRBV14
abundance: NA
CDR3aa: CASSRFGEPVNTEAFF
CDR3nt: TGTGCCAGCAGCCGTTTTGGAGAGCCAGTGAACACTGAAGCTTTCTTT

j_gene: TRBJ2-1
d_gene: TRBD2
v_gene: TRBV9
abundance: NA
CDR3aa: CASSPRDLAGGNNEQFF
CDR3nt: TGTGCCAGCAGCCCCCGAGATCTAGCGGGAGGAAACAATGAGCAGTTCTTC

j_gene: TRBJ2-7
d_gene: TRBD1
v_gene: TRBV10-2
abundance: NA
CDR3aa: CASIDRDSYEQYF
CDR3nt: TGCGCCAGTATAGATAGGGACAGCTACGAGCAGTACTTC

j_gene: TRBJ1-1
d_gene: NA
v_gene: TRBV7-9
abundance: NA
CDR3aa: CASTRAYTGNTEAFF
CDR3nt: TGTGCCAGCACCCGAGCCTATACGGGGAACACTGAAGCTTTCTTT

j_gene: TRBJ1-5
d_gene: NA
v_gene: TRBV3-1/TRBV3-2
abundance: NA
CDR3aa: CASSISGRDQPQHF
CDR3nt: TGTGCCAGCAGCATCTCGGGAAGGGATCAGCCCCAGCATTTT

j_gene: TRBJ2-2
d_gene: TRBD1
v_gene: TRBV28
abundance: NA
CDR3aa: CASSSQSGTGNTGELFF
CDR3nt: TGTGCCAGCAGCTCCCAATCCGGGACAGGTAACACCGGGGAGCTGTTTTTT